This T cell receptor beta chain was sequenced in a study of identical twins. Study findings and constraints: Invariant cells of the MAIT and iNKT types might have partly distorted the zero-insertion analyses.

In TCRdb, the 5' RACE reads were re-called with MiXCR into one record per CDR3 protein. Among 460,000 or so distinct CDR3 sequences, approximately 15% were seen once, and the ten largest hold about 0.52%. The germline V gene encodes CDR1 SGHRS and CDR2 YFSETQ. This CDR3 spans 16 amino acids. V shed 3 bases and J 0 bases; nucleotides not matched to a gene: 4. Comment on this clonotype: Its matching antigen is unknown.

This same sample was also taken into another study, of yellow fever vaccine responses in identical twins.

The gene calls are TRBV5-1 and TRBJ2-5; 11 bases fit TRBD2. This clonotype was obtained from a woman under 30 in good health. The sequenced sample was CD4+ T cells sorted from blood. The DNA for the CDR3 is TGCGCCAGCAGCTCTCTAGCGGGAGGCAACCAAGAGACCCAGTACTTC. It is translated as CASSSLAGGNQETQYF.